This T cell receptor beta chain was captured by sequencing in a study of OX40 agonist ivuxolimab in advanced cancers. Study summary: Prior anti-PD-1, anti-PD-L1 or anti-CTLA-4 therapy was allowed; around 40% had some.

The method was immunoSEQ multiplex PCR; TCRdb's version includes in-frame clones alone and lacks a portion of them. The sample consists of 71,000 or so clones, approximately 86% of them appearing once. CDR1 and CDR2 (germline): LGHNA, YSLEER. The CDR3 has 19 amino acids. V gave up 0 bases and J gave up 4 bases; unmatched junction bases: 14. V and J are TRBV4-3 and TRBJ2-1; 8 bases map to TRBD2. The receptor was derived from an adult with an advanced solid tumor such as melanoma, head and neck, liver or kidney cancer. Sequenced material: CD4+ or CD8+ T cells sorted from blood, taken in a trial of the OX40 agonist ivuxolimab. In nucleotides, the CDR3 is TGCGCCAGCAGCCAAGATCGGGGGGGCGGGAAACTTCTTTACAATGAGCAGTTCTTC. It specifies CASSQDRGGGKLLYNEQFF.